These 27 T cell receptor beta chains were sequenced from one sample in a study of T-cell reconstitution after alpha-beta-depleted transplantation in children. Preparation of the TCRbeta library involved a method that used unique molecular identifiers. One entry per CDR3 protein, called by TCRdb with MiXCR from the PCR reads. The table has 230,000 or so distinct CDR3 sequences, around 9.7% seen once. Specimen: PBMCs from the stem cell graft donor, collected from the stem cell graft. All receptors come from a human donor who donated a stem cell graft to a child with SCID.

This clonotype was observed at least ten times. The chain recombines TRBV20-1 with TRBJ2-2; TRBD2 might be the D (7 bases). The CDR3 runs 16 residues. The germline CDR1 and CDR2 sequences are DFQATT and SNEGSKA (reference sequence). V dropped 3 bases and J dropped 0 bases, with 14 bases sitting between them. CDR3 DNA: TGCAGTGCTAGCTGGGCGGGGGCAACGAACACCGGGGAGCTGTTTTTT. This encodes CSASWAGATNTGELFF.

To note about this clonotype: Given a much more abundant clone one base away, this may be a read error. The CDR3 region is CTSSSDGSSYEQYF. CDR3 nucleotides: TGTACCAGCAGCTCGGATGGGAGCTCCTACGAGCAGTACTTC. J is TRBJ2-7 and V is TRBV11-3; D perhaps matches TRBD2 (5 bases). This CDR3 contains 14 residues. CDR1 is SGHNT and CDR2 is YENEEA in the germline V gene.

This clonotype was detected many times. This sequence joins TRBV2 and TRBJ2-5; maybe TRBD1 (6 bases). Between the trimmed V and J ends, which lost 8 bases and 4 bases, there was a span of 17 bases. Germline loops: CDR1 SNHLY, CDR2 FYNNEI. The CDR3 contains 14 residues. The CDR3 here is CASLPQGLGETQYF. The CDR3 nucleotides read TGTGCCAGCCTTCCCCAGGGGTTAGGAGAGACCCAGTACTTC.

In this sample, this clonotype turned up many times. This chain connects TRBV10-3 to TRBJ2-3; the D gene is possibly TRBD2 (6 bases). V lost 6 bases to trimming and J lost 0 bases, with 10 bases between them. The CDR3 consists of 14 residues. The germline gives CDR1 ENHRY, CDR2 SYGVKD. CDR3 sequence: CAIRWSGSTDTQYF. The CDR3 DNA reads TGTGCCATCAGATGGAGCGGGAGCACAGATACGCAGTATTTT.

This clonotype was detected ten times or more. This chain joins TRBV5-1 and TRBJ2-2; D is unclear. CDR3 length: 15 amino acids. Germline assignment: CDR1 SGHRS and CDR2 YFSETQ. Trimming pared 2 bases from V and 4 bases from J, leaving 12 bases between. CDR3 nucleotides: TGCGCCAGCAGCTTAGGACCTGTAGGCACCGGGGAGCTGTTTTTT. Its protein product is CASSLGPVGTGELFF. Full variable domain (missing parts from reference TRBV5-1 and TRBJ2-2): KAGVTQTPRYLIKTRGQQVTLSCSPISGHRSVSWYQQTPGQGLQFLFEYFSETQRNKGNFPGRFSGRQFSNSRSEMNVSTLELGDSALYLCASSLGPVGTGELFFGEGSRLTVL.

Ten or more counts support this clonotype. The V and J genes are TRBV5-1 and TRBJ2-1; D ambiguous. The V end lost 0 bases, the J end lost 6 bases, and 10 bases lay between the germline ends. Germline CDR1 reads SGHRS; CDR2 reads YFSETQ. The CDR3 runs 14 residues. This chain's CDR3 is CASSLGGIGNEQFF. CDR3 nucleotide sequence: TGCGCCAGCAGCTTGGGCGGCATTGGCAATGAGCAGTTCTTC.

This clonotype was detected only a few times. The chain is built from TRBV20-1 and TRBJ2-5; 7 bases fit TRBD1. This CDR3 comprises 14 residues. Germline V gene data show CDR1 as DFQATT and CDR2 as SNEGSKA (reference sequence). V lost 5 bases and J lost 2; bases outside the gene matches: 8. The DNA for the CDR3 is TGCAGTGCTCCGTCCGGGACAGAGCAAGAGACCCAGTACTTC. Its translation: CSAPSGTEQETQYF.

This clonotype was seen many times. CDR3 sequence: CASSPLGRSSYNEQFF. The CDR3 region has the DNA TGTGCCAGCTCACCATTAGGACGGTCCTCCTACAATGAGCAGTTCTTC. The V call is TRBV18, the J call TRBJ2-1, with D unclear. V was pared by 2 bases and J by 0 bases, with 11 bases between. The CDR3 covers 16 residues. Germline V lookup: CDR1 KGHSH, CDR2 LQKENI.

This clonotype was observed many times. The chain is built from TRBV3-1 and TRBJ1-2; D remains ambiguous. The germline CDR1 and CDR2 sequences are LGHDT and YNNKEL (reference sequence). The CDR3 totals 12 residues. The V end was cut by 1 base, the J end by 12 bases, with 12 bases between. The CDR3 loop reads CASSQGRGLDTF. CDR3 nucleotide sequence: TGTGCCAGCAGCCAAGGCCGCGGTCTTGACACCTTC.

This clonotype was counted at least ten times. The chain links TRBV5-1 to TRBJ1-1; TRBD1 aligns across 7 bases. V lost 4 bases to trimming and J lost 8 bases; unmatched junction nucleotides: 11. The CDR3 contains 14 residues. In germline, CDR1 is SGHRS, CDR2 YFSETQ. CDR3 in DNA: TGCGCCAGCAGCCCCTACTACCGACAGGGCGAAGCTTTCTTT. It specifies CASSPYYRQGEAFF. The complete variable domain, with remaining parts taken from reference TRBV5-1 and TRBJ1-1, reads KAGVTQTPRYLIKTRGQQVTLSCSPISGHRSVSWYQQTPGQGLQFLFEYFSETQRNKGNFPGRFSGRQFSNSRSEMNVSTLELGDSALYLCASSPYYRQGEAFFGQGTRLTVV.

This clonotype was recorded at least ten times. The chain recombines TRBV12-5 with TRBJ2-1; 8 nucleotides agree with TRBD1. Trimming removed 0 bases from V and 7 bases from J; junction bases left unmatched: 8. Germline loops: CDR1 LGHNT, CDR2 FRNRAP. CDR3 length: 16 amino acids. The CDR3 bases are TGTGCTAGTGGTTTGGTACTAGGGGACAGGAGTAATGAGCAGTTCTTC. Translating it yields CASGLVLGDRSNEQFF.

This clonotype was counted only a few times. The J gene is TRBJ2-4, the V gene TRBV7-6; D gene ambiguous. The length of the CDR3 is 13 residues. Germline CDR1 reads SGHVS; CDR2 reads FNYEAQ. V was shortened by 4 bases and J by 8 bases, with 12 bases between the two germline ends. Here the CDR3 reads CASSSGEEYIQYF. The CDR3 nucleotides read TGTGCCAGCAGCTCCGGCGAGGAGTACATTCAGTACTTC.

This clonotype has just a few counts. This chain uses TRBV5-1 with TRBJ2-1; 15 bases line up with TRBD2. V lost 2 bases, J lost 4 bases, and 7 bases stayed unmatched. CDR3 size: 18 residues. The germline V gene encodes CDR1 SGHRS and CDR2 YFSETQ. The CDR3 protein is CASSLGLAGGRRYNEQFF. CDR3 bases: TGCGCCAGCAGCTTAGGACTAGCGGGGGGGCGCCGTTACAATGAGCAGTTCTTC.

This sequence joins TRBV5-5 and TRBJ2-1; D unclear. The V end lost 0 bases, the J end lost 6 bases, and 13 bases lay between the germline ends. Germline CDR1 and CDR2: SGHKS and YYEKEE (reference sequence). The CDR3 is 15 amino acids. CDR3 sequence (DNA): TGTGCCAGCAGCTTGGAGGGCCCGAGCGCCAATGAGCAGTTCTTC. It translates to CASSLEGPSANEQFF.

The gene calls are TRBV30 and TRBJ2-5; tentative D call: TRBD2 (6 bases). V lost 1 base to trimming and J lost 5 bases, with 11 bases between them. The CDR3 loop spans 13 amino acids. Germline-derived CDR1 and CDR2 are GTSNPN and SVGIG (reference sequence). The CDR3 loop is CAWSEGGVETQYF. The CDR3, as DNA: TGTGCCTGGAGTGAAGGAGGGGTGGAGACCCAGTACTTC. Full variable domain (missing parts from reference TRBV30 and TRBJ2-5): SQTIHQWPATLVQPVGSPLSLECTVEGTSNPNLYWYRQAAGRGLQLLFYSVGIGQISSEVPQNLSASRPQDRQFILSSKKLLLSDSGFYLCAWSEGGVETQYFGPGTRLLVL.

This clonotype was counted ten times or more. A much larger clonotype is one base distant, so this may be a read error. The chain couples TRBV24-1 to TRBJ2-2, with D tentatively TRBD1 (6 bases). Germline-derived CDR1 and CDR2 are KGHDR and SFDVKD. The CDR3 contains 14 residues. The ends were cut back, 5 bases at V and 0 bases at J, with 6 bases in the middle. CDR3 bases: TGTGCCACCAGTGGGACAGCGAACACCGGGGAGCTGTTTTTT. It specifies CATSGTANTGELFF.

DNA for the CDR3: TGTGCCAGCAGTTCCCGACAGGGGAAATCTGGAAACACCATATATTTT. It yields the protein CASSSRQGKSGNTIYF. The V gene is TRBV12-3 or TRBV12-4, the J gene TRBJ1-3, with 8 bases lining up with TRBD1. This CDR3 spans 16 amino acids. V lost 4 bases, J lost 1 base, and 6 bases stayed unmatched.

This clonotype was observed at least ten times. V gene TRBV5-6 combines with J gene TRBJ1-4; D might be TRBD1 (6 bases). The CDR3 has 15 residues. Germline-derived CDR1 and CDR2 are SGHDT and YYEEEE. Trimming shortened V by 3 bases and J by 7 bases, and 16 bases separated the two germline ends. CDR3 in DNA: TGTGCCAGCAGCTATGGAGTAGGGGGGGCTGAAAAACTGTTTTTT. It is translated as CASSYGVGGAEKLFF.

This clonotype was seen many times. The chain couples TRBV7-2 to TRBJ1-5; D is uncertain. This CDR3 spans 17 amino acids. V shed 1 base and J shed 3 bases, with 16 bases lying between them. Looked up from germline, CDR1 is SGHTA and CDR2 is FQGNSA. CDR3 residues: CASSLGPAGASNQPQHF. CDR3 DNA: TGTGCCAGCAGCTTAGGGCCGGCAGGTGCCTCCAATCAGCCCCAGCATTTT.

At least ten counts were recorded for this clonotype. The chain carries TRBV15 and TRBJ2-7; a possible D gene is TRBD2 (7 bases). The CDR3 sequence is 15 residues long. V dropped 0 bases and J dropped 1 base, with 10 bases sitting between them. Germline V gene sequence: CDR1 LNHNV, CDR2 YYDKDF (reference sequence). The CDR3 spells CATSREGGLSYEQYF. CDR3 sequence (DNA): TGTGCCACCAGCAGAGAGGGGGGGCTTTCCTACGAGCAGTACTTC.

Concerning this clonotype: The junction differs from germline at one of its ends, possibly a read error. The rearrangement links TRBV10-1 to TRBJ1-2; D call uncertain. The CDR3 has 14 residues. Germline lookup yields CDR1 WNHNN and CDR2 SYGVQD (reference sequence). CDR3: CASSESGRYYGHTF. The DNA of the CDR3 is TGCGCCAGCAGTGAGTCGGGCCGATACTATGGCCACACCTTC.

This clonotype has ten or more counts. The gene calls are TRBV5-1 and TRBJ1-1, with TRBD1 identical over 9 bases. Per the germline V gene, CDR1 is SGHRS and CDR2 is YFSETQ. V trimming: 4 bases; J trimming: 3 bases; junction bases outside the gene matches: 16. The CDR3 sequence is 18 residues long. The CDR3 nucleotides read TGCGCCAGCAGCCTTTCCGGGACAGGGTATCGACTTGACACTGAAGCTTTCTTT. It codes for CASSLSGTGYRLDTEAFF.

This clonotype was observed many times. V is TRBV7-3 and J is TRBJ2-3; D is uncertain. Germline CDR1 SGHTA, CDR2 FQGTGA. The length of the CDR3 is 12 residues. V gave up 4 bases and J gave up 6 bases, with 8 bases separating them. CDR3 region: CASSSLHDTQYF. In DNA form, the CDR3 reads TGTGCCAGCAGCTCCCTTCATGATACGCAGTATTTT. Full variable domain (rest looked up from reference TRBV7-3 and TRBJ2-3): GAGVSQTPSNKVTEKGKYVELRCDPISGHTALYWYRQSLGQGPEFLIYFQGTGAADDSGLPNDRFFAVRPEGSVSTLKIQRTERGDSAVYLCASSSLHDTQYFGPGTRLTVL.

The sample holds a few counts of this clonotype. This rearrangement joins TRBV9 to TRBJ2-1; TRBD1 is a possible D gene (6 bases). V dropped 4 bases and J dropped 4 bases, with 24 bases sitting between them. Germline assignment: CDR1 SGDLS and CDR2 YYNGEE. This CDR3 has 18 residues. The CDR3 protein is CASSRIAGAFGGYNEQFF. CDR3 bases: TGTGCCAGCAGCCGTATAGCAGGGGCCTTTGGAGGTTACAATGAGCAGTTCTTC. The full variable domain, in which reference TRBV9 and TRBJ2-1 provide the parts outside the CDR3, is DSGVTQTPKHLITATGQRVTLRCSPRSGDLSVYWYQQSLDQGLQFLIQYYNGEERAKGNILERFSAQQFPDLHSELNLSSLELGDSALYFCASSRIAGAFGGYNEQFFGPGTRLTVL.

This chain joins TRBV18 and TRBJ1-1, with D perhaps TRBD1 (6 bases). CDR1 is KGHSH, CDR2 LQKENI, per germline. The V and J ends lost 1 base and 4 bases respectively, with 10 bases between them. The CDR3 covers 14 residues. CDR3 sequence (DNA): TGTGCCAGCTCACCACTGGGGGCCGGCACTGAAGCTTTCTTT. This codes for CASSPLGAGTEAFF. Together with reference TRBV18 and TRBJ1-1, the CDR3 gives the full variable domain: NAGVMQNPRHLVRRRGQEARLRCSPMKGHSHVYWYRQLPEEGLKFMVYLQKENIIDESGMPKERFSAEFPKEGPSILRIQQVVRGDSAAYFCASSPLGAGTEAFFGQGTRLTVV.

There are a few counts of this clonotype. The V gene is TRBV19, the J gene TRBJ1-2; D not resolved. The CDR3 loop spans 15 amino acids. Germline assignment: CDR1 LNHDA and CDR2 SQIVND (reference sequence). V lost 1 base and J lost 0, with 9 bases in between. In nucleotides, the CDR3 is TGTGCCAGTAGTATAGGAGACATGGCTAACTATGGCTACACCTTC. It yields the protein CASSIGDMANYGYTF.

Ten or more counts support this clonotype. The rearrangement links TRBV4-1 to TRBJ1-2; 7 bases align to TRBD1. This CDR3 is built from 15 residues. The V and J ends lost 4 bases and 4 bases, in that order; junction bases with no gene match: 9. Germline CDR1 MGHRA, CDR2 YSYEKL. Here the CDR3 reads CASSLRGQRFYGYTF. CDR3 coding DNA: TGCGCCAGCAGCCTCCGGGGACAGAGGTTCTATGGCTACACCTTC.